The 15 T cell receptor beta chains listed next were all sequenced from one sample in a study of beta chain features in type 1 diabetes. Investigators reverse transcribed all isolated RNA, so they sequenced expressed TCRB transcripts. Clones were sequenced by immunoSEQ multiplex PCR, and TCRdb holds only the in-frame ones, with some missing. The sample has around 44,000 clones, about 51% seen once. Sequenced material: Tregs from blood. The receptors stem from a woman between 18 and 29 years old in good health.

The V and J genes are TRBV7-2 and TRBJ2-7; D is perhaps TRBD1 (5 bases). Germline CDR1 reads SGHTA; CDR2 reads FQGNSA. The CDR3 covers 14 residues. V lost 1 base, J lost 3 bases, and 10 bases lay in between. The CDR3, as DNA: TGTGCCAGCAGCTTAGTGGGGCGGTTCTACGAGCAGTACTTC. Translation: CASSLVGRFYEQYF.

This clone was seen a single time. This sequence joins TRBV30 and TRBJ2-1; TRBD1 matches at 9 bases. The CDR3 sequence is 14 residues long. Germline CDR1 and CDR2: GTSNPN and SVGIG (reference sequence). The ends lost 5 bases at V and 8 bases at J; junction bases unmatched: 10. CDR3 nucleotides: TGTGCCTGGGGTAGACAGGGGGGTCTCTATGAGCAGTTCTTC. This translates into CAWGRQGGLYEQFF. The variable domain in full, with the rest retrieved from reference TRBV30 and TRBJ2-1, is SQTIHQWPATLVQPVGSPLSLECTVEGTSNPNLYWYRQAAGRGLQLLFYSVGIGQISSEVPQNLSASRPQDRQFILSSKKLLLSDSGFYLCAWGRQGGLYEQFFGPGTRLTVL.

V gene TRBV18 combines with J gene TRBJ2-1; possible D gene TRBD2, 6 bases. Trimming removed 5 bases at V and 6 bases at J, with 8 bases between. There are 12 residues in the CDR3. The germline V gene has CDR1 KGHSH and CDR2 LQKENI. The chain's CDR3 is CASSTSTNEQFF. The CDR3 region has the DNA TGTGCCAGCTCAACTAGCACCAATGAGCAGTTCTTC.

The V gene is TRBV4-2, the J gene TRBJ2-3; D ambiguous. The CDR3 runs to 13 residues. The germline gives CDR1 LGHNA, CDR2 YNFKEQ. With 0 bases removed from V and 5 bases from J, the gap between germline ends came to 6 bases. Here the CDR3 reads CASSQEGLDTQYF. DNA for the CDR3: TGTGCCAGCAGCCAAGAGGGCCTAGATACGCAGTATTTT.

The chain is built from TRBV30 and TRBJ2-7, with 10 bases matching TRBD1. Germline V gene sequence: CDR1 GTSNPN, CDR2 SVGIG (reference sequence). This CDR3 spans 16 amino acids. V was pared by 4 bases and J by 3 bases, with 12 bases of the junction left unmatched. The CDR3 protein is CAWKGGSRDRGYEQYF. DNA for the CDR3: TGTGCCTGGAAAGGTGGTAGTAGGGACAGGGGCTACGAGCAGTACTTC.

This rearrangement joins TRBV6-6 to TRBJ1-5, with TRBD1 matching over 9 bases. Germline V gene lookup returns CDR1 MNHNY and CDR2 SVGAGI (reference sequence). Germline trimming cut 6 bases from V and 1 base from J; bases unmatched to any gene: 7. CDR3 length equals 16 residues. For the CDR3, the DNA is TGTGCCAGCAGCCGGGACAGGGAAACGAGCAATCAGCCCCAGCATTTT. Protein sequence: CASSRDRETSNQPQHF.

The rearrangement links TRBV10-3 to TRBJ1-2; D is ambiguous. The CDR3 covers 14 residues. CDR1 and CDR2 (germline): ENHRY, SYGVKD. The V end lost 2 bases, the J end lost 0 bases, and 7 bases lay between the germline ends. The CDR3 DNA is TGTGCCATCAGTGAGGTGAGGGCTAACTATGGCTACACCTTC. Residues: CAISEVRANYGYTF.

The sample holds one count of this clone. The J gene is TRBJ2-2, the V gene TRBV13; 7 bases fit TRBD1. CDR1 and CDR2 (germline): PRHDT, FYEKMQ (reference sequence). The CDR3 contains 15 residues. Unmatched junction bases numbered 2, after V lost 4 bases and J lost 0 bases. Written as DNA, the CDR3 is TGTGCCAGCAGCTCCGGGACAGCGAACACCGGGGAGCTGTTTTTT. Its protein product is CASSSGTANTGELFF.

DNA of the CDR3: TGCGCCAGCAGTCTAGGGGGCGCGGGGACCACAGATACGCAGTATTTT. Its protein is CASSLGGAGTTDTQYF. The J gene is TRBJ2-3, the V gene TRBV5-1; TRBD1 might be the D (7 bases). Trimming removed 5 bases from V and 2 bases from J, with 18 bases in between. This CDR3 contains 16 residues. The germline gives CDR1 SGHRS, CDR2 YFSETQ.

In its sample, this clone was seen a few times. The V gene is TRBV7-2, the J gene TRBJ2-1; 8 nucleotides agree with TRBD1. Trimming removed 0 bases from V and 16 bases from J; junction bases left unmatched: 11. The CDR3 has 14 residues. Germline V gene data show CDR1 as SGHTA and CDR2 as FQGNSA. The CDR3 here is CASSLAFYRTGIFF. The CDR3 coding sequence is TGTGCCAGCAGCTTAGCATTTTATAGGACAGGGATTTTCTTC.

V gene TRBV28 combines with J gene TRBJ2-3; unclear D gene. CDR3 length: 15 amino acids. The V and J ends lost 3 bases and 6 bases respectively, with 16 bases between them. Germline V gives CDR1 MDHEN, CDR2 SYDVKM. The CDR3 coding sequence is TGTGCCAGCAGTTTTTTGAGTGGTGGTGTGGATACGCAGTATTTT. Encoded protein: CASSFLSGGVDTQYF.

This chain joins TRBV28 and TRBJ2-7; the D gene is possibly TRBD2 (6 bases). CDR3 size: 13 residues. With 7 bases removed from V and 6 bases from J, the gap between germline ends came to 16 bases. The germline CDR1 and CDR2 sequences are MDHEN and SYDVKM. The CDR3 sequence: CASNRAGSGEQYF. The CDR3 DNA is TGTGCCAGCAACCGCGCGGGGAGTGGCGAGCAGTACTTC. Filled out from reference TRBV28 and TRBJ2-7, the complete variable domain reads DVKVTQSSRYLVKRTGEKVFLECVQDMDHENMFWYRQDPGLGLRLIYFSYDVKMKEKGDIPEGYSVSREKKERFSLILESASTNQTSMYLCASNRAGSGEQYFGPGTRLTVT.

This chain connects TRBV10-3 to TRBJ1-2, with 11 bases matching TRBD1. In germline, CDR1 is ENHRY, CDR2 SYGVKD. V was clipped by 3 bases and J by 4 bases; unmatched bases: 4. The CDR3 sequence is 15 residues long. Here the CDR3 DNA reads TGTGCCATCAGTGACCCCGGGACAGGGGGCTATGGCTACACCTTC. This gives the protein CAISDPGTGGYGYTF.

The chain is built from TRBV5-1 and TRBJ2-1; TRBD2 agrees at 11 bases. This CDR3 is built from 17 residues. V gave up 0 bases and J gave up 8 bases; unmatched junction bases: 10. The germline V gene has CDR1 SGHRS and CDR2 YFSETQ. In nucleotides, the CDR3 is TGCGCCAGCAGCTTGGTAGCGGGAGGGCCTGGAATGCATGAGCAGTTCTTC. This gives the protein CASSLVAGGPGMHEQFF.

As DNA, the CDR3 is TGCAGCGCCGGGACAGGTTATGGCTACACCTTC. Protein: CSAGTGYGYTF. The chain has TRBV29-1 and TRBJ1-2, with 8 bases that match TRBD1. CDR3 length equals 11 residues. CDR1 is SQVTM, CDR2 ANQGSEA, per germline. The junction had 3 bases not matched to a gene; V was cut back by 7 bases and J by 5 bases.